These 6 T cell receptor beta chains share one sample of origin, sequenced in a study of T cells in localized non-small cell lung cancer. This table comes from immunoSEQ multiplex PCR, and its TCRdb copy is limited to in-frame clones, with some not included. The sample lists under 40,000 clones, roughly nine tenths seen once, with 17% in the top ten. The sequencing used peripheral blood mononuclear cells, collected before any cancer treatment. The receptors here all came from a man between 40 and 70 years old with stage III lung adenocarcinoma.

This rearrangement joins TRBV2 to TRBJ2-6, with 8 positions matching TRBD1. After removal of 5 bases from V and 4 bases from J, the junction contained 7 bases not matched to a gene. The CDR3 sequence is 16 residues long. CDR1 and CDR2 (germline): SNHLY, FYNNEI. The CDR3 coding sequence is TGTGCCAGCAGTCTCCGGACAGGGTCCGGGGCCAACGTCCTGACTTTC. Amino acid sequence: CASSLRTGSGANVLTF.

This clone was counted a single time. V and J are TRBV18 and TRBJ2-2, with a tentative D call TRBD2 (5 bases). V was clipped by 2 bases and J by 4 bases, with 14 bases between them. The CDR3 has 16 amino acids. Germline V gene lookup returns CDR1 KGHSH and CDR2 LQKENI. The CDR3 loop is CASSPATGFGTGELFF. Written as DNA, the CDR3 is TGTGCCAGCTCACCAGCGACGGGGTTCGGCACCGGGGAGCTGTTTTTT.

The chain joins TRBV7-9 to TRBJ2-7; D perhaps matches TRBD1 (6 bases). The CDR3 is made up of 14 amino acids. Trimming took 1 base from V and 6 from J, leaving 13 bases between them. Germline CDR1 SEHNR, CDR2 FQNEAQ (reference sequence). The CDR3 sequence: CASSLEGKTGEQYF. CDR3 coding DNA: TGTGCCAGCAGCTTAGAAGGGAAGACAGGCGAGCAGTACTTC.

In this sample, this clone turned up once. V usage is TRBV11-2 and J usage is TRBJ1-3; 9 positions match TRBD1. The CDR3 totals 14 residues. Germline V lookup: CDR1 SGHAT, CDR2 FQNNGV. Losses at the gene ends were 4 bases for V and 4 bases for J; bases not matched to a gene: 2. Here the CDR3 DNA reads TGTGCCAGCAGCTCTGGGACAGGGGGAAACACCATATATTTT. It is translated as CASSSGTGGNTIYF.

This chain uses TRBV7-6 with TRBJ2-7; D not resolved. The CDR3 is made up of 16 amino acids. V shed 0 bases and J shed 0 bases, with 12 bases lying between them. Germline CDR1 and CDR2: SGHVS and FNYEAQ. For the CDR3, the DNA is TGTGCCAGCAGCTTAGCGAGTCAGAAGAGCTCCTACGAGCAGTACTTC. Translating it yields CASSLASQKSSYEQYF.

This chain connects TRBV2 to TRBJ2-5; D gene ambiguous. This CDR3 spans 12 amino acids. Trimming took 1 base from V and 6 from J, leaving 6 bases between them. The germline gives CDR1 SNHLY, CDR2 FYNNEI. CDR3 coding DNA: TGTGCCAGCAGTGAAGGGAGCCAGACCCAGTACTTC. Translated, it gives CASSEGSQTQYF.